This TCR beta chain was profiled in a study of cytomegalovirus exposure and HLA in healthy donors. Study in general: From donors who were HLA-typed, an early data release held about 89 million unique TCRs. Study results and caveats: Rare sequences made up most TCRs, while some public TCRs were found in many donors. Among TCR beta chains of equal frequency, HLA-associated ones were more clonally expanded in a later analysis.

Germline CDR1 is GTSNPN and CDR2 is SVGIG (reference sequence). J gave up 3 bases and V 8 bases, and 5 bases lay outside the gene matches. CDR3 length: 13 amino acids. Points on this clone: Its cognate antigen is unknown.

The PCR had 60 Vbeta and 13 Jbeta primers. The assay was immunoSEQ multiplex PCR, and TCRdb's table has in-frame clones only and misses some. The sample includes approximately 140,000 clones, approximately 76% seen only once; the top ten take approximately 2%. The chain employs TRBV30 and TRBJ1-4; 8 bases are a match to TRBD1. The sequence derives from a middle-aged man in good health and CMV-seronegative. What was sequenced was PBMCs. As DNA, the CDR3 is TGTGCCGGACAGGGAGCGGCTAATGAAAAACTGTTTTTT. Amino acids: CAGQGAANEKLFF.